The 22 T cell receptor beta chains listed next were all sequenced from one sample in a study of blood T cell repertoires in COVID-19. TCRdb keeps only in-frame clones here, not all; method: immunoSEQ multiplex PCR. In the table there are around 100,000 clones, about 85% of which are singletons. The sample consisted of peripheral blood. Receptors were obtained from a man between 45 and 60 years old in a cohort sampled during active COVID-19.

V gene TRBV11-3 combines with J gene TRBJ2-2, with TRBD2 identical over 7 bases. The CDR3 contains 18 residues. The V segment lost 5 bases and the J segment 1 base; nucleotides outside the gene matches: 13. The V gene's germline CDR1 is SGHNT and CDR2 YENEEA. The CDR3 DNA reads TGTGCCAGCAGCCGTCCCGGAAAAGCGGGGAAGAACACCGGGGAGCTGTTTTTT. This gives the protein CASSRPGKAGKNTGELFF.

The CDR3 spells CASSIFLGNQPQHF. For the CDR3, the DNA is TGTGCCAGTAGTATATTTCTCGGCAATCAGCCCCAGCATTTT. The gene calls are TRBV19 and TRBJ1-5; D is ambiguous. Trimming removed 2 bases from V and 2 bases from J, with 7 bases in between. This CDR3 has 14 amino acids. Germline V gene sequence: CDR1 LNHDA, CDR2 SQIVND (reference sequence). The variable domain in full, completed from reference TRBV19 and TRBJ1-5, reads DGGITQSPKYLFRKEGQNVTLSCEQNLNHDAMYWYRQDPGQGLRLIYYSQIVNDFQKGDIAEGYSVSREKKESFPLTVTSAQKNPTAFYLCASSIFLGNQPQHFGDGTRLSIL.

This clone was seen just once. The CDR3 DNA sequence: TGTGCCAGCAGTGAAGTGCCAACAGGGGGTTTGGAGACCCAGTACTTC. This sequence encodes CASSEVPTGGLETQYF. V gene TRBV2 combines with J gene TRBJ2-5; the match to TRBD1 covers 8 bases. Per germline, CDR1 SNHLY and CDR2 FYNNEI. This CDR3 region has 16 residues. V lost 1 base and J lost 5; bases outside the gene matches: 9.

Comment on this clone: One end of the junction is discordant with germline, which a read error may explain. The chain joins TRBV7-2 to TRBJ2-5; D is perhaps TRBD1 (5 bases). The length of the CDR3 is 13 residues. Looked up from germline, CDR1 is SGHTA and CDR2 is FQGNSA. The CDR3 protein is CASSRGKREAQYF. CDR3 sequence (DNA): TGTGCCAGCAGCAGGGGTAAACGAGAGGCCCAGTACTTC.

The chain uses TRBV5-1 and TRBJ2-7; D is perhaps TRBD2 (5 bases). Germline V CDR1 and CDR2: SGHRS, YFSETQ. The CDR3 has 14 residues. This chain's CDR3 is CASSLETGSSEQYV. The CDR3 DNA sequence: TGCGCCAGCAGCTTAGAGACGGGATCCTCCGAGCAGTACGTC.

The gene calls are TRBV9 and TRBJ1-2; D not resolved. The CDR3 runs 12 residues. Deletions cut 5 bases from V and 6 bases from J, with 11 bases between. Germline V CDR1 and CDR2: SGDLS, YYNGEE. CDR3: CASRSSVDGYTF. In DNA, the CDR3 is TGTGCCAGCAGATCCTCGGTAGATGGCTACACCTTC.

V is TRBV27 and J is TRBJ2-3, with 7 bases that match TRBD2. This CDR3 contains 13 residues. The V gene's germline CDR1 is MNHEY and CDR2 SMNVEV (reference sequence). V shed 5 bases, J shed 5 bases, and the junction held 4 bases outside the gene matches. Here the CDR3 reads CASSHPGGDTQYF. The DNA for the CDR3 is TGTGCCAGCAGTCACCCGGGGGGAGATACGCAGTATTTT.

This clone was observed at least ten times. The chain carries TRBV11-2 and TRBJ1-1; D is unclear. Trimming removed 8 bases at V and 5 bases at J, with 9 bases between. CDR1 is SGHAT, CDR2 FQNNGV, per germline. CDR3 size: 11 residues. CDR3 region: CASGAGTEAFF. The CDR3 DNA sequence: TGTGCCAGCGGCGCAGGTACTGAAGCTTTCTTT.

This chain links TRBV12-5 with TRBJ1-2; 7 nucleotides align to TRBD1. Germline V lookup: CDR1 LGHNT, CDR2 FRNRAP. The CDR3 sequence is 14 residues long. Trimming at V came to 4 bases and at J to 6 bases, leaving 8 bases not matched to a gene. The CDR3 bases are TGTGCTAGTGGTTATCCCCAGGGGGTGCATGGCTACACCTTC. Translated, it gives CASGYPQGVHGYTF. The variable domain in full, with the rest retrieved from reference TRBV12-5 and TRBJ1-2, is DARVTQTPRHKVTEMGQEVTMRCQPILGHNTVFWYRQTMMQGLELLAYFRNRAPLDDSGMPKDRFSAEMPDATLATLKIQPSEPRDSAVYFCASGYPQGVHGYTFGSGTRLTVV.

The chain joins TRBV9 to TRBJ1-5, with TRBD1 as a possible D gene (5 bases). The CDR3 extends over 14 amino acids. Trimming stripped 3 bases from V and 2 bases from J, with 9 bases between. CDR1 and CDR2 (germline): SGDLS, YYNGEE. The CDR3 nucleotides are TGTGCCAGCAGCGCGGGGGAAGGCAATCAGCCCCAGCATTTT. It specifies CASSAGEGNQPQHF.

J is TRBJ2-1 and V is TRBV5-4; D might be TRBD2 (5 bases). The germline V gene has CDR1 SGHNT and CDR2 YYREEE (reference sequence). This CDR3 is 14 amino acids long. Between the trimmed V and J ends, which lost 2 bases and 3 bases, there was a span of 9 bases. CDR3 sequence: CASSLSSDYNEQFF. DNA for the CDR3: TGTGCCAGCAGCTTAAGTAGCGACTACAATGAGCAGTTCTTC.

The CDR3 loop is CASSVEASGANVLTF. CDR3 sequence (DNA): TGTGCCTCCAGTGTCGAGGCCTCTGGGGCCAACGTCCTGACTTTC. The chain combines TRBV30 with TRBJ2-6; no clear D. The CDR3 totals 15 residues. The germline V gene encodes CDR1 GTSNPN and CDR2 SVGIG (reference sequence). V lost 7 bases and J lost 0, with 13 bases in between. Based on the CDR3 plus reference TRBV30 and TRBJ2-6, the full variable domain is SQTIHQWPATLVQPVGSPLSLECTVEGTSNPNLYWYRQAAGRGLQLLFYSVGIGQISSEVPQNLSASRPQDRQFILSSKKLLLSDSGFYLCASSVEASGANVLTFGAGSRLTVL.

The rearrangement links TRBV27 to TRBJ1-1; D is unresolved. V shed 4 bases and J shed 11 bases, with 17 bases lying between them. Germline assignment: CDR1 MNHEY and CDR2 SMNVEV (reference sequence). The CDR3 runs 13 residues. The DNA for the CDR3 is TGTGCCAGCAGTTCCCGAGGATCGAAGCAGGCTTTCTTT. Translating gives CASSSRGSKQAFF.

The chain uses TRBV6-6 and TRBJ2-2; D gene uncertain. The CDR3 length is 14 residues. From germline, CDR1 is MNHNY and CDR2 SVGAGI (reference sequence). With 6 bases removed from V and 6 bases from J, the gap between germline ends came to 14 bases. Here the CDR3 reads CASSSPVGPGELFF. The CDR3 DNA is TGTGCCAGCAGCTCCCCGGTGGGCCCCGGGGAGCTGTTTTTT.

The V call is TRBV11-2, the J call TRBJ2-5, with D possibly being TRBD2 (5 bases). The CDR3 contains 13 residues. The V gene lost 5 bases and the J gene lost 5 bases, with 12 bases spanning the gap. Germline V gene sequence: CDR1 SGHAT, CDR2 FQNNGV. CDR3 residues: CASSGGLRETQYF. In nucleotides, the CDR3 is TGTGCCAGCAGCGGCGGACTCCGGGAGACCCAGTACTTC.

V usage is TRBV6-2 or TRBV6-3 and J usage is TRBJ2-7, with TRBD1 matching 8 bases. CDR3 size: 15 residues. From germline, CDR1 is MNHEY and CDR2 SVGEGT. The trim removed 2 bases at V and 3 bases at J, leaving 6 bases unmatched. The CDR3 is CASSYARGLFYEQYF. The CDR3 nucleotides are TGTGCCAGCAGTTACGCCAGGGGGCTTTTCTACGAGCAGTACTTC.

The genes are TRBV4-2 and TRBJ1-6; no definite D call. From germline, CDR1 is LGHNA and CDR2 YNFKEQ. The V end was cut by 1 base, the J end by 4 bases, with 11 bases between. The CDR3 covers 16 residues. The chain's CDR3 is CASSQGKNGYNSPLHF. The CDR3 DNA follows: TGTGCCAGCAGCCAAGGAAAAAACGGTTATAATTCACCCCTCCACTTT.

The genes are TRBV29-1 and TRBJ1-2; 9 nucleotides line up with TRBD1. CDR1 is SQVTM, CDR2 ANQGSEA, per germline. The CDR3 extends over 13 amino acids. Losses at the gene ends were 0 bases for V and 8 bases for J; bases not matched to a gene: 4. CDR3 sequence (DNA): TGCAGCGTTGAAGAACAGGGGGCCGGCGGCTACACCTTC. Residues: CSVEEQGAGGYTF. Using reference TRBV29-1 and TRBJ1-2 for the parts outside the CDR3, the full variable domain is SAVISQKPSRDICQRGTSLTIQCQVDSQVTMMFWYRQQPGQSLTLIATANQGSEATYESGFVIDKFPISRPNLTFSTLTVSNMSPEDSSIYLCSVEEQGAGGYTFGSGTRLTVV.

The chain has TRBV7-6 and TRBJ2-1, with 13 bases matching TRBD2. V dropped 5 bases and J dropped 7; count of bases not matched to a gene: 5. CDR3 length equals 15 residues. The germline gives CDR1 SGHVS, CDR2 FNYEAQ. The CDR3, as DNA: TGTGCCAGCAGCAAAGGGACTAGCGGGATAAATGAGCAGTTCTTC. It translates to CASSKGTSGINEQFF.

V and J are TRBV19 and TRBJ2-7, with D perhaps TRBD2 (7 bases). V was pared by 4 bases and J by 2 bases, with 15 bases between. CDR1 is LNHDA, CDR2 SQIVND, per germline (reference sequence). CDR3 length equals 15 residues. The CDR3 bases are TGTGCCAGTAGTAAGGACAGCGGGGCACCCTACGAGCAGTACTTC. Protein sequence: CASSKDSGAPYEQYF. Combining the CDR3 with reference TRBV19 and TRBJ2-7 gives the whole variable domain DGGITQSPKYLFRKEGQNVTLSCEQNLNHDAMYWYRQDPGQGLRLIYYSQIVNDFQKGDIAEGYSVSREKKESFPLTVTSAQKNPTAFYLCASSKDSGAPYEQYFGPGTRLTVT.

The CDR3 sequence: CASSFSTGSETQYF. The CDR3 nucleotides read TGTGCCAGCAGTTTCTCGACAGGGTCAGAGACCCAGTACTTC. The V call is TRBV6-5, the J call TRBJ2-5; 7 nucleotides agree with TRBD1. V shed 4 bases, J shed 4 bases, and the junction held 6 bases outside the gene matches. CDR1 and CDR2 from the germline V gene are MNHEY and SVGAGI. CDR3 length: 14 amino acids.

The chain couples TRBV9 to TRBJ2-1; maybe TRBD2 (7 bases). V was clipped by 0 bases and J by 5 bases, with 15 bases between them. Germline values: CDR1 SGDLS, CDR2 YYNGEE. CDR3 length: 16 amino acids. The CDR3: CASSVVEGGIHNEQFF. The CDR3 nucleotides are TGTGCCAGCAGCGTAGTTGAGGGGGGGATCCACAATGAGCAGTTCTTC.